This entry lists 16 T cell receptor beta chains sequenced from one sample in a study of T cell repertoires in cytomegalovirus infection. TCRdb re-called the reads through MiXCR, storing one row per CDR3 protein. The sample has a few hundred thousand distinct CDR3 sequences; 9% to 9.5% are singletons. The sequenced sample was PBMCs. The receptors stem from a human donor in good health (CMV status not recorded). Some clones in this sample may be carry-over from other donors' samples.

This clonotype was seen a few times. The chain is built from TRBV14 and TRBJ2-5; D perhaps matches TRBD1 (6 bases). The CDR3 runs to 16 residues. In germline, CDR1 is SGHDN, CDR2 FVKESK. V lost 4 bases and J lost 4, with 19 bases in between. In DNA form, the CDR3 reads TGTGCCAGCAGCCGCCTCCGGGACAACCGGGGAGAGACCCAGTACTTC. Its translation: CASSRLRDNRGETQYF.

This clonotype was seen ten or more times. The V gene is TRBV6-1, the J gene TRBJ1-3; D might be TRBD1 (5 bases). V dropped 7 bases and J dropped 1 base, with 17 bases sitting between them. The CDR3 totals 16 residues. Germline V gene sequence: CDR1 MNHNS, CDR2 SASEGT. CDR3 protein: CASTTPGRPSGNTIYF. CDR3 coding DNA: TGTGCCAGCACAACCCCGGGACGGCCATCTGGAAACACCATATATTTT.

The chain uses TRBV7-6 and TRBJ1-1, with D maybe TRBD1 (5 bases). Germline CDR1 is SGHVS and CDR2 is FNYEAQ. The CDR3 contains 16 residues. The V end was cut by 3 bases, the J end by 2 bases, with 16 bases between. The CDR3 protein is CASSLSLGTGNTEAFF. As DNA, the CDR3 is TGTGCCAGCAGCTTGTCATTGGGGACGGGAAACACTGAAGCTTTCTTT.

This clonotype was seen repeatedly, ten times or more. V and J are TRBV28 and TRBJ2-7; 13 positions agree with TRBD2. Germline V gives CDR1 MDHEN, CDR2 SYDVKM. CDR3 length equals 15 residues. Germline trimming cut 5 bases from V and 4 bases from J; bases unmatched to any gene: 5. The chain's CDR3 is CASSIPGLAGYEQYF. The CDR3 DNA sequence: TGTGCCAGCAGTATACCGGGACTAGCGGGATACGAGCAGTACTTC.

Many counts were recorded for this clonotype. The V call is TRBV7-8, the J call TRBJ2-7; D is unresolved. The CDR3 is made up of 14 amino acids. Germline V gives CDR1 SGHVS, CDR2 FQNEAQ. Trimming took off 1 base at V and 4 bases at J, with 11 bases between the two ends. Here the CDR3 reads CASSLGLTVYEQYF. CDR3 DNA sequence: TGTGCCAGCAGCTTAGGCCTCACGGTTTACGAGCAGTACTTC.

This clonotype has only a few counts. The chain couples TRBV7-2 to TRBJ1-2; 12 bases map to TRBD1. The CDR3 totals 16 residues. The J segment lost 7 bases and the V segment lost 5 bases, leaving 11 bases of the junction unmatched. Germline V gene lookup returns CDR1 SGHTA and CDR2 FQGNSA. The CDR3 DNA is TGTGCCAGCAGCCAGCCGGGACAGGGGGCTTCCAGTGGCTACACCTTC. The encoded protein is CASSQPGQGASSGYTF.

The chain recombines TRBV12-3 or TRBV12-4 with TRBJ2-2; D unresolved. V was clipped by 0 bases and J by 6 bases, with 2 bases between them. The CDR3 consists of 12 residues. Written as DNA, the CDR3 is TGTGCCAGCAGTTTAGCGGCCGGGGAGCTGTTTTTT. This gives the protein CASSLAAGELFF.

This clonotype was seen at least ten times. The rearrangement joins TRBV12-3 or TRBV12-4 to TRBJ2-5; a possible D gene is TRBD1 (5 bases). The CDR3 spans 13 residues. The CDR3 protein is CGSALGVWETQYF. CDR3 coding DNA: TGTGGCTCAGCCTTAGGGGTTTGGGAGACCCAGTACTTC.

Ten or more counts support this clonotype. The CDR3 reads CASSWRTYEQYF. The DNA of the CDR3 is TGTGCCAGCAGTTGGAGAACCTACGAGCAGTACTTC. This rearrangement joins TRBV7-2 to TRBJ2-7, with unresolved D. Germline V gene data show CDR1 as SGHTA and CDR2 as FQGNSA. The CDR3 covers 12 residues. V was pared by 6 bases and J by 2 bases, with 8 bases between.

This clonotype was detected only a few times. The chain recombines TRBV7-3 with TRBJ1-1; D is uncertain. With 5 bases removed from V and 0 bases from J, the gap between germline ends came to 16 bases. This CDR3 comprises 16 residues. Germline V lookup: CDR1 SGHTA, CDR2 FQGTGA. CDR3 sequence (DNA): TGTGCCAGCAGCCTACGTCCGGGAACCTTGAACACTGAAGCTTTCTTT. Its protein product is CASSLRPGTLNTEAFF.

This clonotype was seen many times. The rearrangement uses TRBV7-2 and TRBJ2-5; 16 nucleotides agree with TRBD2. J gave up 2 bases and V 4 bases, and 10 bases lay outside the gene matches. The CDR3 consists of 19 residues. From germline, CDR1 is SGHTA and CDR2 FQGNSA. The CDR3 DNA follows: TGTGCCAGCAGCTCCGGGACTAGCGGGGGGGGCCTCGCGCAAGAGACCCAGTACTTC. Protein sequence: CASSSGTSGGGLAQETQYF. The variable domain in full, with the rest retrieved from reference TRBV7-2 and TRBJ2-5, is GAGVSQSPSNKVTEKGKDVELRCDPISGHTALYWYRQSLGQGLEFLIYFQGNSAPDKSGLPSDRFSAERTGGSVSTLTIQRTQQEDSAVYLCASSSGTSGGGLAQETQYFGPGTRLLVL.

This clonotype was seen more than once but under ten times. DNA for the CDR3: TGTGCCAGCAGTTACCCGATTTACGGACAGAACACCGGGGAGCTGTTTTTT. The encoded protein is CASSYPIYGQNTGELFF. The V and J genes are TRBV6-6 and TRBJ2-2; D perhaps matches TRBD1 (5 bases). V shed 2 bases and J shed 1 base, with 14 bases lying between them. Per germline, CDR1 MNHNY and CDR2 SVGAGI (reference sequence). CDR3 length: 17 residues.

In its sample, this clonotype was seen many times. The gene calls are TRBV7-3 and TRBJ1-1, with 9 bases that match TRBD1. V lost 5 bases, J lost 0 bases, and 7 bases stayed unmatched. The CDR3 is 16 amino acids. The V gene's germline CDR1 is SGHTA and CDR2 FQGTGA. The CDR3 sequence is CASSLPQGAVNTEAFF. DNA for the CDR3: TGTGCCAGCAGCCTCCCACAGGGGGCGGTGAACACTGAAGCTTTCTTT.

At least ten counts were recorded for this clonotype. This sequence joins TRBV7-2 and TRBJ1-1; 12 nucleotides match TRBD1. The V gene end was trimmed by 4 bases and the J gene end by 3 bases; junction bases not matched to a gene: 6. The germline V gene has CDR1 SGHTA and CDR2 FQGNSA. CDR3 length: 16 residues. CDR3 sequence (DNA): TGTGCCAGCAGCTCGGGACAGGGGGCGCGGTACACTGAAGCTTTCTTT. Protein sequence: CASSSGQGARYTEAFF.

In this sample, this clonotype turned up a few times. This chain uses TRBV7-9 with TRBJ2-7; 15 bases are shared with TRBD2. The CDR3 covers 16 residues. V lost 5 bases, J lost 7 bases, and 9 bases stayed unmatched. CDR1 is SEHNR and CDR2 is FQNEAQ in the germline V gene (reference sequence). The CDR3 coding sequence is TGTGCCAGCAGCGCCGGACTAGCGGGAGGGCCTGAAGAGCAGTACTTC. Protein sequence: CASSAGLAGGPEEQYF.

This clonotype was seen a few times. The rearrangement links TRBV19 to TRBJ1-2; weak D call: TRBD1 (5 bases). Germline V CDR1 and CDR2: LNHDA, SQIVND (reference sequence). The germline V and J ends were trimmed by 4 bases and 0 bases, with 12 bases remaining between them. CDR3 length: 15 residues. The DNA of the CDR3 is TGTGCCAGTAGTACAGGGAGAGGCACTAACTATGGCTACACCTTC. Its protein product is CASSTGRGTNYGYTF.